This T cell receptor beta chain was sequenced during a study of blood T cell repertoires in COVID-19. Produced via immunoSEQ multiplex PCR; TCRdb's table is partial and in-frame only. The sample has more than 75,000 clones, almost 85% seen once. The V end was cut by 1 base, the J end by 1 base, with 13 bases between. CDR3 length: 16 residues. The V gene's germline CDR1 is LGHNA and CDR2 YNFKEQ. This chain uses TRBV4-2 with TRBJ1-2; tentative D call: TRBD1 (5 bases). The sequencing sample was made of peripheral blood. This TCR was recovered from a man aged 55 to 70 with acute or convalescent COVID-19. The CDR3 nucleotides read TGTGCCAGCAGCCAAGCCAGGTGGGGCCTTAACTATGGCTACACCTTC. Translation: CASSQARWGLNYGYTF.